This T cell receptor beta chain was recovered during a study of blood T cells in healthy people across ages. A second PCR of 7 to 11 cycles used a sample-barcoded 5' primer and a J-beta primer mix. Using its own MiXCR run on the 5' RACE reads, TCRdb lists one record per CDR3 protein. Here the sample spans around 1,000,000 distinct CDR3 sequences, approximately 25% being singletons. The CDR3 contains 18 residues. V was clipped by 6 bases and J by 4 bases; unmatched bases: 17. Germline V gene data show CDR1 as MDHEN and CDR2 as SYDVKM. PBMCs were isolated at a quantity of at least 6 million per sample. With each sample, at least 5 micrograms of total RNA were extracted. The same data also went into a second study, on T cells of mothers and their children. Per that study: Maternal samples each gave over 8.5 million TCR beta CDR3 reads, and child samples approximately 3 million each. With unrelated pairs as the comparison, related mother-child pairs had a slightly higher overlap that was not significant.

This rearrangement joins TRBV28 to TRBJ2-2, with 7 bases aligning to TRBD1. The specimen sequenced was blood. The clonotype was recovered from a girl aged 2-10 years in good health. The CDR3 protein is CASRRDTWDRTSTGELFF. Written as DNA, the CDR3 is TGTGCCAGCAGACGAGATACATGGGACAGAACGAGCACCGGGGAGCTGTTTTTT. Complete variable domain (other parts from reference TRBV28 and TRBJ2-2): DVKVTQSSRYLVKRTGEKVFLECVQDMDHENMFWYRQDPGLGLRLIYFSYDVKMKEKGDIPEGYSVSREKKERFSLILESASTNQTSMYLCASRRDTWDRTSTGELFFGEGSRLTVL.